The 11 T cell receptor beta chains in this list originate from one sample, sequenced in a study of immune evolution from preneoplasia to lung adenocarcinoma (dated by TCRdb to the early 2020s). The library relied on the immunoSEQ multiplex PCR assay. TCRdb retrieved this table from immuneACCESS and kept in-frame rearrangements only. Not all clones are present; in checked studies, unresolved V genes account for under half, and no reason is known for the remainder. Present in this sample are about 8,200 clones, around 80% of which were seen just once. Approximately 7.7% of the sample rests with the top ten. Specimen: FFPE adjacent normal lung tissue. The receptors here all came from a person in their 70s with lung adenocarcinoma.

The gene calls are TRBV9 and TRBJ2-1; 12 nucleotides agree with TRBD2. Trimming cost V 2 bases and J 7 bases; bases outside gene matches: 7. Germline V gene lookup returns CDR1 SGDLS and CDR2 YYNGEE. This CDR3 is built from 16 residues. The CDR3 loop is CASSVTSGSLGNEQFF. CDR3 DNA: TGTGCCAGCAGCGTGACTAGCGGGAGTTTGGGGAATGAGCAGTTCTTC.

The CDR3 region is CASSPTGGLSGSYEQYF. The CDR3 region has the DNA TGTGCCAGCAGCCCAACAGGGGGGTTAAGTGGCTCCTACGAGCAGTACTTC. This chain connects TRBV7-9 to TRBJ2-7; 8 nucleotides line up with TRBD1. With 5 bases clipped from V and 0 bases from J, the junction kept 12 bases outside the gene matches. CDR3 length: 17 amino acids. Germline V gene data show CDR1 as SEHNR and CDR2 as FQNEAQ (reference sequence).

The chain has TRBV7-9 and TRBJ2-3; TRBD2 matches at 7 bases. The CDR3 consists of 15 residues. V lost 1 base, J lost 5 bases, and 6 bases stayed unmatched. Per the germline V gene, CDR1 is SEHNR and CDR2 is FQNEAQ (reference sequence). The CDR3 here is CASSLVAGDRDTQYF. In DNA, the CDR3 is TGTGCCAGCAGCTTAGTGGCGGGAGATAGAGATACGCAGTATTTT.

The chain links TRBV7-8 to TRBJ2-7, with a tentative D call TRBD2 (7 bases). Trimming took 1 base from V and 4 from J, leaving 20 bases between them. Germline lookup yields CDR1 SGHVS and CDR2 FQNEAQ. The CDR3 runs to 17 residues. CDR3 bases: TGTGCCAGCAGCTTAGAGGGTCACGGGGGGCATCGGTACGAGCAGTACTTC. Its translation is CASSLEGHGGHRYEQYF.

The chain joins TRBV28 to TRBJ1-4; no clear D gene. CDR1 is MDHEN and CDR2 is SYDVKM in the germline V gene. V shed 4 bases and J shed 6 bases, with 18 bases lying between them. This CDR3 spans 16 amino acids. The chain's CDR3 is CASSSPTPRPYEKLFF. The CDR3 DNA sequence: TGTGCCAGCAGTTCACCAACCCCCCGACCTTATGAAAAACTGTTTTTT.

The rearrangement uses TRBV11-2 and TRBJ1-4; 8 bases agree with TRBD1. V lost 2 bases and J lost 7; bases outside the gene matches: 6. CDR1 is SGHAT, CDR2 FQNNGV, per germline. The CDR3 has 15 residues. The CDR3 DNA sequence: TGTGCCAGCAGCTTATGGGGACAGGCGGGTGAAAAACTGTTTTTT. Translating it yields CASSLWGQAGEKLFF. Based on the CDR3 plus reference TRBV11-2 and TRBJ1-4, the full variable domain is EAGVAQSPRYKIIEKRQSVAFWCNPISGHATLYWYQQILGQGPKLLIQFQNNGVVDDSQLPKDRFSAERLKGVDSTLKIQPAKLEDSAVYLCASSLWGQAGEKLFFGSGTQLSVL.

This clone was observed a handful of times. This chain links TRBV29-1 with TRBJ1-2; TRBD1 might be the D (6 bases). Between the trimmed V and J ends, which lost 4 bases and 4 bases, there was a span of 16 bases. Germline V CDR1 and CDR2: SQVTM, ANQGSEA. CDR3 length equals 14 residues. CDR3 in DNA: TGCAGCGTTGTGGAGGGACAAATCCTCTATGGCTACACCTTC. The encoded protein is CSVVEGQILYGYTF.

The V and J genes are TRBV5-1 and TRBJ2-2, with D unclear. Germline V lookup: CDR1 SGHRS, CDR2 YFSETQ. V shed 2 bases and J shed 2 bases, with 1 base lying between them. This CDR3 has 12 amino acids. CDR3 loop: CASSFNTGELFF. The CDR3 bases are TGCGCCAGCAGCTTTAACACCGGGGAGCTGTTTTTT.

The V and J genes are TRBV5-4 and TRBJ2-5, with D perhaps TRBD2 (7 bases). CDR1 is SGHNT, CDR2 YYREEE, per germline (reference sequence). CDR3 length: 16 amino acids. Trimming took off 3 bases at V and 4 bases at J, with 19 bases between the two ends. For the CDR3, the DNA is TGTGCCAGCAGCTCGGGAGGCAGGGGAGGCGGAGAGACCCAGTACTTC. Its translation is CASSSGGRGGGETQYF.

This clone has a handful of counts. The chain has TRBV6-5 and TRBJ1-1, with D perhaps matching TRBD1 (5 bases). The CDR3 loop spans 13 amino acids. The ends were cut back, 6 bases at V and 2 bases at J, with 10 bases in the middle. Germline CDR1 and CDR2: MNHEY and SVGAGI. CDR3 protein: CASSFQGNTEAFF. Written as DNA, the CDR3 is TGTGCCAGCAGCTTCCAGGGTAACACTGAAGCTTTCTTT.

The chain has TRBV9 and TRBJ2-2; 7 nucleotides align to TRBD2. This CDR3 is built from 17 residues. J gave up 0 bases and V 4 bases, and 9 bases lay outside the gene matches. Germline loops: CDR1 SGDLS, CDR2 YYNGEE. The DNA for the CDR3 is TGTGCCAGCAGCCTCAGGCAGCTAGCGGCGAACACCGGGGAGCTGTTTTTT. As protein: CASSLRQLAANTGELFF. Looking up the rest from reference TRBV9 and TRBJ2-2 gives the full variable domain: DSGVTQTPKHLITATGQRVTLRCSPRSGDLSVYWYQQSLDQGLQFLIQYYNGEERAKGNILERFSAQQFPDLHSELNLSSLELGDSALYFCASSLRQLAANTGELFFGEGSRLTVL.